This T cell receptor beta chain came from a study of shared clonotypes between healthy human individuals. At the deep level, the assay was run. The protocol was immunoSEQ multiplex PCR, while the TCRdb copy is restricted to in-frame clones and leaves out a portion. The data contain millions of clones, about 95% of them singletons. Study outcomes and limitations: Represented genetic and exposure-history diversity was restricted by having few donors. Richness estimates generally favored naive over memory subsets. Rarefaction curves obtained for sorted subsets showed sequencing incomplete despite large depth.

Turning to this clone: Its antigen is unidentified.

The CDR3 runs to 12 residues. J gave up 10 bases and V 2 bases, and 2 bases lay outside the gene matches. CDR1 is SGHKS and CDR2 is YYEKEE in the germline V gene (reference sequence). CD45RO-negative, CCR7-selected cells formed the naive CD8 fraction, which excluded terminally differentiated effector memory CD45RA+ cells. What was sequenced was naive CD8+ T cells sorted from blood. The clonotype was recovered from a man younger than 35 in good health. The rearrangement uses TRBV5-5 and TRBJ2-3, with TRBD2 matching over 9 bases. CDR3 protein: CASSFSGRPQYF. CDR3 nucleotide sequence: TGTGCCAGCAGCTTCAGCGGGAGGCCGCAGTATTTT.